The rows below give T cell receptor beta chains drawn from one sample of a study of T cells in Graves' hyperthyroidism and ophthalmopathy. TCRdb called the multiplex PCR reads again in MiXCR, with one record for every CDR3 protein. The table has around 520,000 distinct CDR3 sequences, 12% to 15% seen once; the top ten hold roughly 14%. The specimen sequenced was blood. The receptors shown here come from a woman aged 40 to 50 with Graves' hyperthyroidism. The CDR3 runs from the conserved cysteine through the conserved F or W. D genes are given only for firm matches. Clone size is stated in some rows and not others, as once, few, many or a class when expanded.

v_gene: TRBV11-2
abundance: many
j_gene: TRBJ2-3
d_gene: -
CDR3aa: CASSSLWSGDTDTQYF
CDR3nt: TGTGCCAGCAGCTCCCTTTGGTCGGGGGACACAGATACGCAGTATTTT

v_gene: TRBV2
abundance: -
j_gene: TRBJ2-7
d_gene: -
CDR3aa: CASNEQYF
CDR3nt: TGTGCCAGCAACGAGCAGTACTTC

v_gene: TRBV6-1
abundance: many
j_gene: TRBJ2-3
d_gene: TRBD2
CDR3aa: CATNYGGGSTDTQYF
CDR3nt: TGTGCCACTAATTATGGGGGGGGTAGCACAGATACGCAGTATTTT

v_gene: TRBV9
abundance: few
j_gene: TRBJ2-7
d_gene: TRBD2
CDR3aa: CASSEKRESYEQYF
CDR3nt: TGTGCCAGCAGTGAGAAGCGGGAGTCCTACGAGCAGTACTTC

v_gene: TRBV20-1
abundance: -
j_gene: TRBJ2-1
d_gene: TRBD1
CDR3aa: CSARSGQGADEQFF
CDR3nt: TGCAGTGCTAGATCTGGGCAGGGGGCGGATGAGCAGTTCTTC

v_gene: TRBV3-1
abundance: many
j_gene: TRBJ2-7
d_gene: TRBD2
CDR3aa: CASSLGTSRPYEQYF
CDR3nt: TGTGCCAGCAGCCTCGGGACTAGCAGACCCTACGAGCAGTACTTC

v_gene: TRBV20-1
abundance: many
j_gene: TRBJ2-1
d_gene: -
CDR3aa: CSARDVASYNEQFF
CDR3nt: TGCAGTGCTAGAGATGTCGCATCCTACAATGAGCAGTTCTTC

v_gene: TRBV28
abundance: many
j_gene: TRBJ2-5
d_gene: -
CDR3aa: CASSDRVGGGKETQYF
CDR3nt: TGTGCCAGCAGCGATCGGGTGGGAGGGGGGAAAGAGACCCAGTACTTC

v_gene: TRBV15
abundance: many
j_gene: TRBJ2-5
d_gene: TRBD1
CDR3aa: CATSRTGGGETQYF
CDR3nt: TGTGCCACCAGCAGGACAGGGGGCGGTGAGACCCAGTACTTC

v_gene: TRBV5-1
abundance: -
j_gene: TRBJ1-1
d_gene: -
CDR3aa: CASSLDTGTQNTEAFF
CDR3nt: TGCGCCAGCAGCTTGGACACCGGGACACAGAACACTGAAGCTTTCTTT

v_gene: TRBV7-9
abundance: many
j_gene: TRBJ2-1
d_gene: -
CDR3aa: CASSSLPSEQFF
CDR3nt: TGTGCCAGCAGCTCCCTCCCTTCTGAGCAGTTCTTC

v_gene: TRBV5-1
abundance: many
j_gene: TRBJ2-5
d_gene: -
CDR3aa: CASSSGAAETQYF
CDR3nt: TGCGCCAGCAGCAGTGGGGCCGCGGAGACCCAGTACTTC

v_gene: TRBV6-1
abundance: many
j_gene: TRBJ2-3
d_gene: -
CDR3aa: CASRRDSTDTQYF
CDR3nt: TGTGCCAGCAGGCGGGACTCCACAGATACGCAGTATTTT

v_gene: TRBV28
abundance: few
j_gene: TRBJ1-5
d_gene: -
CDR3aa: CASSLEGLQPQHF
CDR3nt: TGTGCCAGCAGTTTAGAAGGTCTTCAGCCCCAGCATTTT

v_gene: TRBV12-5
abundance: many
j_gene: TRBJ2-1
d_gene: -
CDR3aa: CASGSDTGIPYNEQFF
CDR3nt: TGTGCTAGTGGTTCCGATACAGGGATACCCTACAATGAGCAGTTCTTC

v_gene: TRBV6-1
abundance: many
j_gene: TRBJ1-5
d_gene: -
CDR3aa: CASKSGTDSNQPQHF
CDR3nt: TGTGCCAGCAAGTCAGGGACCGATAGCAATCAGCCCCAGCATTTT

v_gene: TRBV27
abundance: few
j_gene: TRBJ1-1
d_gene: -
CDR3aa: CASSFGQTAFF
CDR3nt: TGTGCCAGCAGTTTTGGACAGACAGCTTTCTTT

v_gene: TRBV7-9
abundance: -
j_gene: TRBJ2-2
d_gene: -
CDR3aa: CASSLKGVNTGELFF
CDR3nt: TGTGCCAGCAGCTTAAAGGGGGTCAACACCGGGGAGCTGTTTTTT

v_gene: TRBV7-3
abundance: many
j_gene: TRBJ1-1
d_gene: -
CDR3aa: CASSLTKETEAFF
CDR3nt: TGTGCCAGCAGCTTAACAAAGGAGACTGAAGCTTTCTTT

v_gene: TRBV12-3/TRBV12-4
abundance: -
j_gene: TRBJ2-1
d_gene: TRBD2
CDR3aa: CASSFMSGRTTYNEQFF
CDR3nt: TGTGCCAGCAGTTTTATGAGCGGGAGGACCACCTACAATGAGCAGTTCTTC